One sample yielded the 5 T cell receptor beta chains listed below, sequenced in a study of immune heterogeneity within non-small cell lung tumors. Template was bulk tumor genomic DNA, 450 to 750 ng per sample. Several far-apart biopsies were taken per primary tumor during surgery. Enrolled individuals presented with untreated, newly diagnosed non-small cell lung cancer and received curative surgery. CDR3 of TCR beta was amplified by multiplex PCR that used 32 V and 13 J primers. Via MiXCR, TCRdb re-called the multiplex PCR reads, giving one row per CDR3 protein. The table has 7,500 to 10,000 distinct CDR3 sequences, roughly a third seen once. Sequences were obtained from lung tumor tissue. All receptors come from a man aged 55 to 69 with non-small cell lung cancer.

The chain joins TRBV7-3 to TRBJ2-2, with D unresolved. The V end was cut by 1 base, the J end by 6 bases, with 6 bases between. Germline CDR1 is SGHTA and CDR2 is FQGTGA. The CDR3 spans 13 residues. The CDR3 DNA follows: TGTGCCAGCAGCTTAATTGGCGCCGGGGAGCTGTTTTTT. This sequence encodes CASSLIGAGELFF.

By share, this clonotype counts as medium-sized (0.01 to 0.1%). This rearrangement joins TRBV11-3 to TRBJ2-7; TRBD2 matches 12 bases. The germline CDR1 and CDR2 sequences are SGHNT and YENEEA. V shed 5 bases, J shed 5 bases, and the junction held 7 bases outside the gene matches. CDR3 length: 15 residues. DNA of the CDR3: TGTGCCAGCAGCCCCCGGACTAGCGGGATCGACGAGCAGTACTTC. This gives the protein CASSPRTSGIDEQYF.

This clonotype is large in the sample. The gene calls are TRBV7-2 and TRBJ1-2; 8 bases line up with TRBD1. Trimming at V came to 5 bases and at J to 6 bases, leaving 14 bases not matched to a gene. Germline V CDR1 and CDR2: SGHTA, FQGNSA. The CDR3 is 16 amino acids. The CDR3 region has the DNA TGTGCCAGCAGCGTTACCCGAACAGGGGGTGTAAATGGCTACACCTTC. Residues: CASSVTRTGGVNGYTF. Supplemented by reference TRBV7-2 and TRBJ1-2, the full variable domain reads GAGVSQSPSNKVTEKGKDVELRCDPISGHTALYWYRQSLGQGLEFLIYFQGNSAPDKSGLPSDRFSAERTGGSVSTLTIQRTQQEDSAVYLCASSVTRTGGVNGYTFGSGTRLTVV.

This clonotype was counted many times. The chain links TRBV20-1 to TRBJ2-5; possibly TRBD1 for D (6 bases). The ends were cut back, 6 bases at V and 5 bases at J, with 13 bases in the middle. Looked up from germline, CDR1 is DFQATT and CDR2 is SNEGSKA (reference sequence). The CDR3 runs 12 residues. The CDR3 DNA reads as TGCAGTGCCGTCAATAGGGGGGAGACCCAGTACTTC. Its translation is CSAVNRGETQYF.

In its sample, this clonotype was seen a few times. One junction end does not reproduce the germline sequence, and a read error may be involved. The chain recombines TRBV12-3 or TRBV12-4 with TRBJ1-2, with 8 bases aligning to TRBD1. The CDR3 runs to 16 residues. The CDR3 nucleotides read TGTGCCAGCAGTTTGCCTATCAGGGGGCCCGTGTATGGCCACACCTTC. This encodes CASSLPIRGPVYGHTF.